This T cell receptor (beta chain) emerged from a study of T cells in women clearing cervical HPV infection. V was cut by 3 bases and J by 0 bases, with 12 bases left in between. The CDR3 extends over 15 amino acids. CDR1 is LNHDA and CDR2 is SQIVND in the germline V gene (reference sequence). TCRdb's copy holds only in-frame clones and misses some; the assay was immunoSEQ multiplex PCR. The sample is made up of 36,000 or so clones, and the top ten hold 1.7% of it. Comment on this clone: The read comes to an end 3 residues before the CDR3 does, leaving the germline J gene to fill in the end.

The TCR sequence derives from a woman between 18 and 70 years old with a cervical HPV16 infection that either progressed to CIN3+ or cleared (not recorded which). The rearrangement uses TRBV19 and TRBJ2-7; D might be TRBD1 (6 bases). Sequencing was carried out using blood buffy coat. The CDR3 loop reads CASSIGGRSSYEQYF. The covered CDR3 bases are TGTGCCAGTAGTATTGGGGGCAGGAGCTCCTACGAG.